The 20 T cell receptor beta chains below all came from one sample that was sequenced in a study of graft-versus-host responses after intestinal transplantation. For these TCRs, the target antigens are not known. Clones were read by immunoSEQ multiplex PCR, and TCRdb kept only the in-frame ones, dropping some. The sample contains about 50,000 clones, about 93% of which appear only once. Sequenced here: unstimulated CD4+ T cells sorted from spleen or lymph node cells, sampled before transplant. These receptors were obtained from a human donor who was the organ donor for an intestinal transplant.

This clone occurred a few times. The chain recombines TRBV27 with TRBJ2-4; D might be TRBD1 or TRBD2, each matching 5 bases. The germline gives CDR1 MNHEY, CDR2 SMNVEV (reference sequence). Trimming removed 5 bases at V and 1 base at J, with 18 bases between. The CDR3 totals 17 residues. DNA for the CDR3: TGTGCCAGCAGTCCTCTGAGGGGCGGGTCGGCCAAAAACATTCAGTACTTC. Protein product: CASSPLRGGSAKNIQYF.

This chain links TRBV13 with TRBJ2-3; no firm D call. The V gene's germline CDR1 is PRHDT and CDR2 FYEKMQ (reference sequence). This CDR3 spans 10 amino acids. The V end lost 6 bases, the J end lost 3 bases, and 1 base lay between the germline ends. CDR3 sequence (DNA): TGTGCCAGCAGTACAGATACGCAGTATTTT. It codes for CASSTDTQYF.

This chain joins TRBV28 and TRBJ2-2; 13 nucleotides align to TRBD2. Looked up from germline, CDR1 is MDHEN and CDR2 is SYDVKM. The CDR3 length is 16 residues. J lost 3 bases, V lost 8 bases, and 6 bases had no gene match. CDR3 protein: CASGGLAGVHTGELFF. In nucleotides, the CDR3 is TGTGCCAGCGGAGGACTAGCGGGAGTTCACACCGGGGAGCTGTTTTTT.

This chain's CDR3 is CASSFGLAADTQYF. DNA of the CDR3: TGTGCCAGCAGCTTCGGGCTAGCGGCAGATACGCAGTATTTT. This sequence joins TRBV7-3 and TRBJ2-3, with 7 bases fitting TRBD2. This CDR3 is built from 14 residues. V shed 3 bases and J 4 bases; nucleotides not matched to a gene: 4. Germline V gene lookup returns CDR1 SGHTA and CDR2 FQGTGA.

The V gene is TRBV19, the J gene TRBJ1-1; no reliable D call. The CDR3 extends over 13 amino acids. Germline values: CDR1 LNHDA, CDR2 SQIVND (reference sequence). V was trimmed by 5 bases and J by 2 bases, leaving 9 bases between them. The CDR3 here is CASSWYRNTEAFF. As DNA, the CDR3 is TGTGCCAGTAGTTGGTACAGAAACACTGAAGCTTTCTTT.

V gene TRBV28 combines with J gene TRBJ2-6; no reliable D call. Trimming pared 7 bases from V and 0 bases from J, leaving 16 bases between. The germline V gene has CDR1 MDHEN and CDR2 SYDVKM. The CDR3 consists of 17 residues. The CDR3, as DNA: TGTGCCAGCACCGGAAACGGTGGAGCCTCTGGGGCCAACGTCCTGACTTTC. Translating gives CASTGNGGASGANVLTF. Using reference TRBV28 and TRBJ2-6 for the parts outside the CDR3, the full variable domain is DVKVTQSSRYLVKRTGEKVFLECVQDMDHENMFWYRQDPGLGLRLIYFSYDVKMKEKGDIPEGYSVSREKKERFSLILESASTNQTSMYLCASTGNGGASGANVLTFGAGSRLTVL.

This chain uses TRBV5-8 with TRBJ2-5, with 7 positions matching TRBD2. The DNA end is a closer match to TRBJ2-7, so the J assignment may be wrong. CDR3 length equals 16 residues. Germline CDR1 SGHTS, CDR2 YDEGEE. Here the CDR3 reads CASSLGRTRSSYEQYF. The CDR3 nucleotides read TGTGCCAGCAGCTTGGGTCGGACTAGGAGCTCCTACGAGCAGTACTTC.

The CDR3 DNA sequence: TGTGCCAGCAGGGCCCGCCGGGACGCCTACGAGCAGTACTTC. Amino acid sequence: CASRARRDAYEQYF. J is TRBJ2-7 and V is TRBV6-5, with D perhaps TRBD1 or TRBD2 (5 bases each). There are 14 residues in the CDR3. CDR1 and CDR2 (germline): MNHEY, SVGAGI. Trimming removed 6 bases from V and 2 bases from J, with 14 bases in between.

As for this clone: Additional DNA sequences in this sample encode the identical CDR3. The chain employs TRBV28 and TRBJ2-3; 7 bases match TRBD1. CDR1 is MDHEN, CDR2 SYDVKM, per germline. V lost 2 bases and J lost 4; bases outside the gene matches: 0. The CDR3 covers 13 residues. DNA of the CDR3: TGTGCCAGCAGTTTACAGGGGGCAGATACGCAGTATTTT. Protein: CASSLQGADTQYF.

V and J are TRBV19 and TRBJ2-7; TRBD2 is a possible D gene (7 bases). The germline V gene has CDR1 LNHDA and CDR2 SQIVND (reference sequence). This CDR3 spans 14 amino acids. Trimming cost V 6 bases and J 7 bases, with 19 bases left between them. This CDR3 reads CASSPEGGSREQYF. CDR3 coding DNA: TGTGCCAGTAGCCCCGAGGGGGGGAGTAGGGAGCAGTACTTC. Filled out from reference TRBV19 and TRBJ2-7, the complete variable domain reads DGGITQSPKYLFRKEGQNVTLSCEQNLNHDAMYWYRQDPGQGLRLIYYSQIVNDFQKGDIAEGYSVSREKKESFPLTVTSAQKNPTAFYLCASSPEGGSREQYFGPGTRLTVT.

The CDR3 DNA is TGTGCCAGCAGTTCACTCCGGGACAGCTATGGCTACACCTTC. As protein: CASSSLRDSYGYTF. This rearrangement joins TRBV27 to TRBJ1-2, with 7 bases lining up with TRBD1. CDR3 length equals 14 residues. The J segment lost 4 bases and the V segment lost 4 bases, leaving 6 bases of the junction unmatched. In germline, CDR1 is MNHEY, CDR2 SMNVEV (reference sequence).

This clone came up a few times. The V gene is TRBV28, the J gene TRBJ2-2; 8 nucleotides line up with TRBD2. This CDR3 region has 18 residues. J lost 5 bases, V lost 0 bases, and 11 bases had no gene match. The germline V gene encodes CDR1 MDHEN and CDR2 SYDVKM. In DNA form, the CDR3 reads TGTGCCAGCAGTTTATGGGGCTGGGGGACTAGGGGTACCGGGGAGCTGTTTTTT. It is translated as CASSLWGWGTRGTGELFF.

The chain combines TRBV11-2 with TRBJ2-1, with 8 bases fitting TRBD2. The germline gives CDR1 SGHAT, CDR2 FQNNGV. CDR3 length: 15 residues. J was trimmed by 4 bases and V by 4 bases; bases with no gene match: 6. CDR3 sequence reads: CASSSTSGKYNEQFF. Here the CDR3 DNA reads TGTGCCAGCAGCTCAACTAGCGGAAAGTACAATGAGCAGTTCTTC.

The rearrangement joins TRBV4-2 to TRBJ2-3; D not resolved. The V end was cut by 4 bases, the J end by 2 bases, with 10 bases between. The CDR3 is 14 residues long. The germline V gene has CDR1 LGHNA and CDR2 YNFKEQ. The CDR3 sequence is CASSRWATTDTQYF. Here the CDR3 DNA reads TGTGCCAGCAGCCGATGGGCCACCACAGATACGCAGTATTTT.

The CDR3 protein is CASSSGDRRSTEAFF. DNA for the CDR3: TGCGCCAGCAGCTCCGGAGACAGGAGAAGCACTGAAGCTTTCTTT. The rearrangement links TRBV5-1 to TRBJ1-1, with D perhaps TRBD1 (6 bases). Germline V gives CDR1 SGHRS, CDR2 YFSETQ. V lost 3 bases and J 4 bases, leaving 16 bases between the germline ends. The CDR3 runs to 15 residues.

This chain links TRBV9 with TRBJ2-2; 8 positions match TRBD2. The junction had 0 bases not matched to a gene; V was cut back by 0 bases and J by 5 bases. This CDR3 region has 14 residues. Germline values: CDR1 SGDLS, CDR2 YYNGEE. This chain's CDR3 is CASSVAGGTGELFF. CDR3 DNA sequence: TGTGCCAGCAGCGTAGCGGGAGGGACCGGGGAGCTGTTTTTT.

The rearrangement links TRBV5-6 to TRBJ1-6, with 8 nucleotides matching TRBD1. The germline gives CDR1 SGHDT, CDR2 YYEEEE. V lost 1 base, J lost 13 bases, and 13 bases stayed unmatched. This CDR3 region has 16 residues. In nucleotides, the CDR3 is TGTGCCAGCAGCTTGTCTTCCCGGACAGGGAGGTCGCCCCTCCACTTT. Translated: CASSLSSRTGRSPLHF.

The CDR3 loop reads CASSLEEEGPGETQYF. The DNA of the CDR3 is TGTGCCAGCAGCTTAGAGGAAGAGGGCCCCGGGGAGACCCAGTACTTC. V usage is TRBV7-4 and J usage is TRBJ2-5, with D possibly matching TRBD2 (5 bases). CDR3 size: 16 residues. Germline lookup yields CDR1 SGHVT and CDR2 SQSDAQ. The germline V and J ends were trimmed by 1 base and 5 bases, with 17 bases remaining between them.

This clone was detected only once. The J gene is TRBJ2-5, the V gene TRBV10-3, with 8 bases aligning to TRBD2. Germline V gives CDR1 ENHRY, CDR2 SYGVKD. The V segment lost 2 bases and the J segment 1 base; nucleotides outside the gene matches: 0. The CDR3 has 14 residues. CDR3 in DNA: TGTGCCATCAGTGAGACTAGCGGCCAAGAGACCCAGTACTTC. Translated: CAISETSGQETQYF.

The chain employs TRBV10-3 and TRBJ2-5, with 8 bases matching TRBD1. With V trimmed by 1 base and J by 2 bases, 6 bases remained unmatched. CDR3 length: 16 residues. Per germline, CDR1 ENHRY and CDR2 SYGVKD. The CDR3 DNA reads TGTGCCATCAGTGAGTACAAGACAGGGGCGCAAGAGACCCAGTACTTC. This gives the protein CAISEYKTGAQETQYF.